This T cell receptor (beta chain) was profiled in a study of T cell responses to AZD1222 COVID-19 vaccine. Notes on the study in general: Spike was spanned by vaccine-associated CD4 TCRs, with dominance at 160-218 and 743-854.

Per germline, CDR1 MRHNA and CDR2 SNTAGT. The V segment lost 3 bases and the J segment 9 bases; nucleotides outside the gene matches: 9. The CDR3 contains 16 residues. Note on this clone: What it binds is not known.

TCRdb's table, derived via immunoSEQ multiplex PCR, lists solely in-frame clones and lacks some. Among roughly 70,000 clones listed, about 85% were seen once. The chain has TRBV6-4 and TRBJ2-1, with TRBD1 matching over 12 bases. The receptor's source is an adult in good health. The input for sequencing was peripheral blood, taken on day 0 of AZD1222 vaccination. CDR3 residues: CASSDWDRGRKGEQFF. The CDR3 DNA is TGTGCCAGCAGTGATTGGGACAGGGGGCGGAAAGGTGAGCAGTTCTTC.